Listed below are T cell receptor beta chains from one sample, sequenced in a study of blood T cell repertoires in COVID-19. Assay used: immunoSEQ multiplex PCR; TCRdb lists only in-frame clones, some missing. The sample has about 140,000 clones, around three quarters seen once; the top ten hold about 9%. Material for sequencing was peripheral blood. All receptors come from a middle-aged man with active or convalescent COVID-19. The CDR3 runs from the conserved cysteine through the conserved F or W. D genes are given only for firm matches. Only some rows state a clone size, as once, few, many or a class for expanded clones.

d_gene: .; v_gene: TRBV27; abundance: .; j_gene: TRBJ2-3; CDR3aa: CASRLSTDTQYF; CDR3nt: TGTGCCAGCAGACTAAGCACAGATACGCAGTATTTT
d_gene: .; v_gene: TRBV15; abundance: .; j_gene: TRBJ1-2; CDR3aa: CATSRVGREDYGYTF; CDR3nt: TGTGCCACCAGCAGAGTAGGCAGGGAGGACTATGGCTACACCTTC
d_gene: .; v_gene: TRBV6-5; abundance: .; j_gene: TRBJ1-1; CDR3aa: CASSYSWDTLNTEAFF; CDR3nt: TGTGCCAGCAGTTACTCATGGGACACCTTGAACACTGAAGCTTTCTTT
d_gene: .; v_gene: TRBV9; abundance: .; j_gene: TRBJ1-2; CDR3aa: CASSVSGWGYTF; CDR3nt: TGTGCCAGCAGCGTGTCAGGTTGGGGCTACACCTTC
d_gene: .; v_gene: TRBV9; abundance: .; j_gene: TRBJ2-5; CDR3aa: CASSVALSQETQYF; CDR3nt: TGTGCCAGCAGCGTAGCACTGTCCCAAGAGACCCAGTACTTC
d_gene: TRBD2; v_gene: TRBV3-1/TRBV3-2; abundance: .; j_gene: TRBJ2-1; CDR3aa: CASSLRLAAYNEQFF; CDR3nt: TGTGCCAGCAGCCTAAGACTAGCGGCTTACAATGAGCAGTTCTTC
d_gene: .; v_gene: TRBV7-7; abundance: .; j_gene: TRBJ2-5; CDR3aa: CASSLGPVRETQYF; CDR3nt: TGTGCTAGCAGCTTGGGTCCCGTCAGGGAGACCCAGTACTTC
d_gene: .; v_gene: TRBV7-3; abundance: .; j_gene: TRBJ2-5; CDR3aa: CASSLTPTQETQYF; CDR3nt: TGTGCCAGCAGCTTAACACCGACTCAAGAGACCCAGTACTTC
d_gene: .; v_gene: TRBV7-2; abundance: .; j_gene: TRBJ2-7; CDR3aa: CASSLLTGNHEQYF; CDR3nt: TGTGCCAGCAGCCTTCTCACAGGGAACCACGAGCAGTACTTC
d_gene: TRBD2; v_gene: TRBV5-4; abundance: .; j_gene: TRBJ2-2; CDR3aa: CASSPGGANTGELFF; CDR3nt: TGTGCCAGCAGCCCCGGGGGGGCGAACACCGGGGAGCTGTTTTTT
d_gene: TRBD2; v_gene: TRBV5-4; abundance: .; j_gene: TRBJ2-2; CDR3aa: CASSLGLAGRTGELFF; CDR3nt: TGTGCCAGCAGCTTGGGGTTAGCGGGGAGGACCGGGGAGCTGTTTTTT
d_gene: .; v_gene: TRBV10-3; abundance: .; j_gene: TRBJ1-5; CDR3aa: CAISESGGQPQHF; CDR3nt: TGTGCCATCAGTGAGTCGGGGGGTCAGCCCCAGCATTTT
d_gene: .; v_gene: TRBV19; abundance: .; j_gene: TRBJ2-5; CDR3aa: CASSTRLQETQYF; CDR3nt: TGTGCCAGTAGTACCCGACTCCAAGAGACCCAGTACTTC
d_gene: TRBD1; v_gene: TRBV9; abundance: .; j_gene: TRBJ1-2; CDR3aa: CASSVDYRGTYGYTF; CDR3nt: TGTGCCAGCAGCGTAGATTACAGGGGAACCTATGGCTACACCTTC
d_gene: .; v_gene: TRBV7-2; abundance: .; j_gene: TRBJ1-3; CDR3aa: CASSREATEAGNTIYF; CDR3nt: TGTGCCAGCAGCCGCGAGGCGACAGAAGCTGGAAACACCATATATTTT
d_gene: .; v_gene: TRBV5-6; abundance: few; j_gene: TRBJ2-7; CDR3aa: CASSPGVGAREQYF; CDR3nt: TGTGCCAGCAGCCCCGGGGTGGGGGCTAGGGAGCAGTACTTC
d_gene: .; v_gene: TRBV4-1; abundance: .; j_gene: TRBJ1-5; CDR3aa: CASSQSGLPNQPQHF; CDR3nt: TGCGCCAGCAGCCAATCGGGACTGCCAAATCAGCCCCAGCATTTT
d_gene: TRBD1; v_gene: TRBV24-1; abundance: .; j_gene: TRBJ2-5; CDR3aa: CATSAYGQGAGETQYF; CDR3nt: TGTGCCACCAGCGCATATGGACAGGGGGCGGGTGAGACCCAGTACTTC
d_gene: .; v_gene: TRBV15; abundance: few; j_gene: TRBJ2-7; CDR3aa: CATSRTQGPSYEQYF; CDR3nt: TGTGCCACCAGCAGAACGCAGGGGCCCTCCTACGAGCAGTACTTC
d_gene: TRBD1; v_gene: TRBV18; abundance: .; j_gene: TRBJ1-6; CDR3aa: CASSPGQGGNSPLHF; CDR3nt: TGTGCCAGCTCACCGGGACAGGGAGGCAATTCACCCCTCCACTTT
d_gene: .; v_gene: TRBV24-1; abundance: .; j_gene: TRBJ2-5; CDR3aa: CATGTGGQETQYF; CDR3nt: TGTGCCACCGGGACTGGAGGCCAAGAGACCCAGTACTTC
d_gene: .; v_gene: TRBV10-2; abundance: .; j_gene: TRBJ2-7; CDR3aa: CASSRLLGSQREQYF; CDR3nt: TGCGCCAGCAGTCGCCTCCTGGGGAGCCAGCGCGAGCAGTACTTC
d_gene: .; v_gene: TRBV28; abundance: .; j_gene: TRBJ1-4; CDR3aa: CASSPPPRGKEKLFF; CDR3nt: TGTGCCAGCAGCCCCCCCCCGAGAGGGAAGGAAAAACTGTTTTTT
d_gene: .; v_gene: TRBV11-3; abundance: .; j_gene: TRBJ2-1; CDR3aa: CASSLDRDNEQFF; CDR3nt: TGTGCCAGCAGCTTAGACAGGGACAATGAGCAGTTCTTC
d_gene: .; v_gene: TRBV7-3; abundance: .; j_gene: TRBJ2-5; CDR3aa: CASSPYGQGGQETQYF; CDR3nt: TGTGCCAGCAGCCCATATGGCCAGGGCGGACAAGAGACCCAGTACTTC
d_gene: TRBD2; v_gene: TRBV9; abundance: once; j_gene: TRBJ2-5; CDR3aa: CASSVELAGVLYQETQYF; CDR3nt: TGTGCCAGCAGCGTAGAACTAGCGGGAGTCCTATACCAAGAGACCCAGTACTTC
d_gene: .; v_gene: TRBV2; abundance: .; j_gene: TRBJ2-2; CDR3aa: CASRVGTSNTGELFF; CDR3nt: TGTGCCAGCAGGGTTGGGACTTCGAACACCGGGGAGCTGTTTTTT
d_gene: .; v_gene: TRBV7-6; abundance: few; j_gene: TRBJ1-3; CDR3aa: CASSSSSGTLGNTIYF; CDR3nt: TGTGCCAGCAGCTCTTCTTCCGGGACTCTTGGAAACACCATATATTTT
d_gene: TRBD2; v_gene: TRBV9; abundance: .; j_gene: TRBJ2-5; CDR3aa: CASSVAGLVGETQYF; CDR3nt: TGTGCCAGCAGCGTAGCAGGACTAGTAGGGGAGACCCAGTACTTC
d_gene: .; v_gene: TRBV30; abundance: .; j_gene: TRBJ1-4; CDR3aa: CAWSPRGSAGEKLFF; CDR3nt: TGTGCCTGGAGTCCCCGCGGATCAGCAGGGGAAAAACTGTTTTTT
d_gene: .; v_gene: TRBV13; abundance: .; j_gene: TRBJ2-1; CDR3aa: CASSSLRDRLYNEQFF; CDR3nt: TGTGCCAGCAGCTCCTTGCGGGATAGATTGTACAATGAGCAGTTCTTC
d_gene: TRBD2; v_gene: TRBV15; abundance: .; j_gene: TRBJ2-2; CDR3aa: CATSPLRLAANTGELFF; CDR3nt: TGTGCCACCAGCCCCCTTCGGCTAGCGGCGAACACCGGGGAGCTGTTTTTT
d_gene: .; v_gene: TRBV4-1; abundance: .; j_gene: TRBJ2-7; CDR3aa: CASSQIPAYEQYF; CDR3nt: TGCGCCAGCAGTCAAATCCCCGCCTACGAGCAGTACTTC
d_gene: TRBD1; v_gene: TRBV14; abundance: .; j_gene: TRBJ1-1; CDR3aa: CASSPSGTGGTEAFF; CDR3nt: TGTGCCAGCAGCCCCTCCGGGACAGGGGGGACTGAAGCTTTCTTT
d_gene: .; v_gene: TRBV27; abundance: .; j_gene: TRBJ1-6; CDR3aa: CASTRALGNSPLHF; CDR3nt: TGTGCCAGCACGCGGGCCCTAGGAAATTCACCCCTCCACTTT
d_gene: .; v_gene: TRBV6-5; abundance: .; j_gene: TRBJ2-5; CDR3aa: CASSYVQGRQETQYF; CDR3nt: TGTGCCAGCAGTTACGTACAGGGAAGGCAAGAGACCCAGTACTTC
d_gene: TRBD1; v_gene: TRBV6-5; abundance: .; j_gene: TRBJ1-5; CDR3aa: CASSTGGIRPQHF; CDR3nt: TGTGCCAGCAGCACAGGGGGAATTCGGCCCCAGCATTTT
d_gene: .; v_gene: TRBV4-2; abundance: .; j_gene: TRBJ1-5; CDR3aa: CASSQDEAAYSNQPQHF; CDR3nt: TGTGCCAGCAGCCAAGATGAGGCAGCTTATAGCAATCAGCCCCAGCATTTT
d_gene: TRBD1; v_gene: TRBV2; abundance: once; j_gene: TRBJ2-7; CDR3aa: CASSVQGQTYEQYF; CDR3nt: TGTGCCAGCAGTGTTCAGGGACAGACCTACGAGCAGTACTTC
d_gene: .; v_gene: TRBV6-5; abundance: .; j_gene: TRBJ1-5; CDR3aa: CASSYSPYQPQHF; CDR3nt: TGTGCCAGCAGTTACTCCCCCTATCAGCCCCAGCATTTT
d_gene: TRBD2; v_gene: TRBV9; abundance: few; j_gene: TRBJ2-2; CDR3aa: CASSVNPEVGTSGRAMGGELFF; CDR3nt: TGTGCCAGCAGCGTGAATCCCGAAGTAGGGACTAGCGGGAGGGCCATGGGCGGGGAGCTGTTTTTT
d_gene: .; v_gene: TRBV4-1; abundance: .; j_gene: TRBJ1-6; CDR3aa: CASSRLLGSHNSPLHF; CDR3nt: TGCGCCAGCAGCCGTCTGTTGGGCTCCCATAATTCACCCCTCCACTTT
d_gene: TRBD1; v_gene: TRBV6-6; abundance: once; j_gene: TRBJ1-2; CDR3aa: CASSSLQGAGGYTF; CDR3nt: TGTGCCAGCAGTTCCCTACAGGGGGCTGGGGGCTACACCTTC
d_gene: TRBD1; v_gene: TRBV7-2; abundance: few; j_gene: TRBJ1-2; CDR3aa: CASSLAFGQGADYGYTF; CDR3nt: TGTGCCAGCAGCTTAGCCTTTGGACAGGGGGCGGACTATGGCTACACCTTC
d_gene: TRBD1; v_gene: TRBV19; abundance: once; j_gene: TRBJ2-2; CDR3aa: CASSRQGSTGELFF; CDR3nt: TGTGCCAGTAGTAGACAGGGGAGCACCGGGGAGCTGTTTTTT
d_gene: TRBD2; v_gene: TRBV3-1/TRBV3-2; abundance: .; j_gene: TRBJ2-5; CDR3aa: CASSRPLAGRETQYF; CDR3nt: TGTGCCAGCAGCCGGCCACTAGCGGGACGAGAGACCCAGTACTTC
d_gene: TRBD1; v_gene: TRBV28; abundance: .; j_gene: TRBJ1-2; CDR3aa: CASSEDRVLLGPNYGYTF; CDR3nt: TGTGCCAGCAGCGAAGACAGGGTACTTTTGGGCCCTAACTATGGCTACACCTTC
d_gene: TRBD2; v_gene: TRBV7-6; abundance: .; j_gene: TRBJ2-1; CDR3aa: CASSLGTSVSSYNEQFF; CDR3nt: TGTGCCAGCAGCTTGGGGACTAGCGTAAGCTCCTACAATGAGCAGTTCTTC
d_gene: .; v_gene: TRBV27; abundance: .; j_gene: TRBJ2-7; CDR3aa: CASSSRYEQYF; CDR3nt: TGTGCCAGCAGTTCGAGGTACGAGCAGTACTTC
d_gene: .; v_gene: TRBV28; abundance: .; j_gene: TRBJ2-3; CDR3aa: CASSFSPGERTDTQYF; CDR3nt: TGTGCCAGCAGTTTCTCGCCGGGAGAGAGGACAGATACGCAGTATTTT
d_gene: TRBD1; v_gene: TRBV28; abundance: .; j_gene: TRBJ2-1; CDR3aa: CASSVPGQGWNEQFF; CDR3nt: TGTGCCAGCAGCGTCCCGGGACAGGGTTGGAATGAGCAGTTCTTC
d_gene: TRBD2; v_gene: TRBV24-1; abundance: .; j_gene: TRBJ2-3; CDR3aa: CATSDPSSGSDTQYF; CDR3nt: TGTGCCACCAGTGATCCAAGCAGCGGGAGCGATACGCAGTATTTT